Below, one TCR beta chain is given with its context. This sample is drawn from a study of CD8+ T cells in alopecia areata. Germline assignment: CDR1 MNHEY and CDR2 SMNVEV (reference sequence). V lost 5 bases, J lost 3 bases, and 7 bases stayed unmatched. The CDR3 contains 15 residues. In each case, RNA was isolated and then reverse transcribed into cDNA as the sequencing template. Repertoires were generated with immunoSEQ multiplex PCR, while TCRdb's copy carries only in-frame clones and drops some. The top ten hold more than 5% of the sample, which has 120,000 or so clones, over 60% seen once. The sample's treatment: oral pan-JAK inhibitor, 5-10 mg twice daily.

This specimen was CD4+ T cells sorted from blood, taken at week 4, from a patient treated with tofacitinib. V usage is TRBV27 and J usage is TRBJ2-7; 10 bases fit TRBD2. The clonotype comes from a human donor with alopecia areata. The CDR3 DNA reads TGTGCCAGCAGTCCAGGACTAGCGGATAGCTACGAGCAGTACTTC. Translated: CASSPGLADSYEQYF.